A single sample is the source of the 19 T cell receptor beta chains below, sequenced in a study of OX40 agonist ivuxolimab in advanced cancers. Produced via immunoSEQ multiplex PCR; TCRdb's table is partial and in-frame only. The sample has 65,000 to 95,000 clones; 88% are singletons. The sample was CD4+ or CD8+ T cells sorted from blood, taken in a trial of the OX40 agonist ivuxolimab. The receptors were sampled from an adult with an advanced solid tumor such as melanoma, head and neck, liver or kidney cancer.

The chain has TRBV4-3 and TRBJ1-2, with D perhaps TRBD1 (6 bases). The CDR3 contains 15 residues. In germline, CDR1 is LGHNA, CDR2 YSLEER. V dropped 0 bases and J dropped 4 bases, with 12 bases sitting between them. The CDR3 DNA follows: TGCGCCAGCAGCCAAGACCCAACAGGGTCCTATGGCTACACCTTC. Translated: CASSQDPTGSYGYTF.

This rearrangement joins TRBV7-2 to TRBJ2-7, with D unclear. Germline CDR1 SGHTA, CDR2 FQGNSA. The CDR3 extends over 12 amino acids. V lost 4 bases and J lost 3, with 7 bases in between. CDR3 in DNA: TGTGCCAGCAGCTCGACGGACTACGAGCAGTACTTC. Translating gives CASSSTDYEQYF.

CDR3: CASSGRDAGSYEQYF. The CDR3 DNA follows: TGTGCCAGCAGCGGGAGGGACGCAGGCTCCTACGAGCAGTACTTC. The chain joins TRBV9 to TRBJ2-7, with D perhaps matching TRBD2 (6 bases). V was cut by 3 bases and J by 0 bases, with 13 bases left in between. The CDR3 length is 15 residues. Germline lookup yields CDR1 SGDLS and CDR2 YYNGEE.

This chain connects TRBV12-5 to TRBJ2-1; D gene uncertain. This CDR3 has 16 residues. Trimming took off 5 bases at V and 5 bases at J, with 19 bases between the two ends. CDR1 and CDR2 from the germline V gene are LGHNT and FRNRAP. CDR3 nucleotides: TGTGCTAGTGGTCCAACTCCCTACCTCCCCCACAATGAGCAGTTCTTC. It codes for CASGPTPYLPHNEQFF.

The CDR3 loop is CASQPGTGGIGYTF. The CDR3 region has the DNA TGTGCCAGCCAACCCGGGACAGGGGGTATTGGCTACACCTTC. The chain recombines TRBV27 with TRBJ1-2; 11 bases are a match to TRBD1. CDR3 length equals 14 residues. CDR1 and CDR2 from the germline V gene are MNHEY and SMNVEV (reference sequence). V shed 8 bases and J 7 bases; nucleotides not matched to a gene: 9.

The chain is built from TRBV4-2 and TRBJ1-5; D is undetermined. CDR1 and CDR2 from the germline V gene are LGHNA and YNFKEQ. The CDR3 length is 13 residues. With 1 base removed from V and 6 bases from J, the gap between germline ends came to 7 bases. CDR3 protein: CASSQATGQPQHF. CDR3 bases: TGTGCCAGCAGCCAAGCAACGGGTCAGCCCCAGCATTTT.

Concerning this clone itself: An end of the junction differs from the germline gene, which may be a read error. The chain recombines TRBV18 with TRBJ1-1; D possibly corresponds to TRBD1 (6 bases). This CDR3 contains 15 residues. The germline gives CDR1 KGHSH, CDR2 LQKENI. The DNA of the CDR3 is TGTGCCAGCACACCCGCGGGGGGCGGTAGCACTGAAGCTTTCTTT. Its protein product is CASTPAGGGSTEAFF. Variable domain in full (rest from reference TRBV18 and TRBJ1-1): NAGVMQNPRHLVRRRGQEARLRCSPMKGHSHVYWYRQLPEEGLKFMVYLQKENIIDESGMPKERFSAEFPKEGPSILRIQQVVRGDSAAYFCASTPAGGGSTEAFFGQGTRLTVV.

CDR3 sequence reads: CASSSARTQYF. Here the CDR3 DNA reads TGTGCCAGCAGCTCCGCGAGGACCCAGTACTTC. The chain recombines TRBV11-1 with TRBJ2-5, with D unresolved. The length of the CDR3 is 11 residues. Trimming shortened V by 4 bases and J by 7 bases, and 7 bases separated the two germline ends. In germline, CDR1 is SGHAT, CDR2 FQDESV (reference sequence).

V and J are TRBV7-2 and TRBJ2-7, with D maybe TRBD2 (5 bases). Germline CDR1 and CDR2: SGHTA and FQGNSA. V lost 7 bases to trimming and J lost 7 bases, with 23 bases between them. The CDR3 spans 15 residues. In DNA, the CDR3 is TGTGCCAGCACCACAGCTAGAGCGGAGCGTAGGGAGCAGTACTTC. As protein: CASTTARAERREQYF.

This clone was counted between two and nine times. The V gene is TRBV19, the J gene TRBJ1-5; 10 bases match TRBD1. J gave up 2 bases and V 7 bases, and 8 bases lay outside the gene matches. The length of the CDR3 is 16 residues. Germline V gene data show CDR1 as LNHDA and CDR2 as SQIVND (reference sequence). The CDR3 protein is CASTSPGTGGNQPQHF. For the CDR3, the DNA is TGTGCCAGTACCTCTCCCGGGACAGGGGGCAATCAGCCCCAGCATTTT.

CDR3 protein: CASSLDGQGYEQYF. CDR3 DNA sequence: TGCGCCAGCAGCTTGGATGGACAGGGCTACGAGCAGTACTTC. The chain carries TRBV5-1 and TRBJ2-7; 8 positions agree with TRBD1. The germline gives CDR1 SGHRS, CDR2 YFSETQ. This CDR3 spans 14 amino acids. Losses at the gene ends were 0 bases for V and 3 bases for J; bases not matched to a gene: 2.

The gene calls are TRBV30 and TRBJ1-5, with 8 positions matching TRBD1. V lost 1 base and J lost 1; bases outside the gene matches: 3. Germline CDR1 and CDR2: GTSNPN and SVGIG (reference sequence). CDR3 length: 15 amino acids. DNA for the CDR3: TGTGCCTGGAGTGCTGACAGGGGAAGCAATCAGCCCCAGCATTTT. Translated, it gives CAWSADRGSNQPQHF.

The genes are TRBV6-5 and TRBJ2-5; D possibly matches TRBD1 or TRBD2 (6 bases each). CDR3 size: 10 residues. V lost 6 bases to trimming and J lost 9 bases, with 8 bases between them. Per germline, CDR1 MNHEY and CDR2 SVGAGI. The CDR3 reads CASRGGSQYF. The DNA for the CDR3 is TGTGCCAGCAGAGGGGGGTCCCAGTACTTC.

The rearrangement uses TRBV4-3 and TRBJ2-2; no reliable D call. This CDR3 spans 15 amino acids. V was pared by 0 bases and J by 3 bases, with 8 bases between. From germline, CDR1 is LGHNA and CDR2 YSLEER. CDR3 DNA: TGCGCCAGCAGCCAAGATGGGAAAGACACCGGGGAGCTGTTTTTT. It codes for CASSQDGKDTGELFF.

The chain links TRBV28 to TRBJ2-2, with unresolved D. The CDR3 contains 16 residues. V dropped 5 bases and J dropped 3 bases, with 16 bases sitting between them. Germline V gives CDR1 MDHEN, CDR2 SYDVKM. CDR3 sequence: CASSPRLPSYTGELFF. CDR3 DNA sequence: TGTGCCAGCAGTCCGAGACTCCCGTCCTACACCGGGGAGCTGTTTTTT. Full variable domain (rest looked up from reference TRBV28 and TRBJ2-2): DVKVTQSSRYLVKRTGEKVFLECVQDMDHENMFWYRQDPGLGLRLIYFSYDVKMKEKGDIPEGYSVSREKKERFSLILESASTNQTSMYLCASSPRLPSYTGELFFGEGSRLTVL.

The rearrangement links TRBV6-5 to TRBJ1-1; D unclear. Per germline, CDR1 MNHEY and CDR2 SVGAGI. The CDR3 has 13 residues. The V end lost 6 bases, the J end lost 1 base, and 9 bases lay between the germline ends. For the CDR3, the DNA is TGTGCCAGCAGATACAGCGGGAACACTGAAGCTTTCTTT. It yields the protein CASRYSGNTEAFF.

The genes are TRBV28 and TRBJ1-5, with D tentatively TRBD1 (5 bases). CDR1 MDHEN and CDR2 SYDVKM come from the germline V gene. V lost 6 bases, J lost 1 base, and 13 bases lay in between. The CDR3 sequence is 15 residues long. In nucleotides, the CDR3 is TGTGCCAGCAGGGGAGGTGAGGGGAGCAATCAGCCCCAGCATTTT. Translated, it gives CASRGGEGSNQPQHF.

This clone was detected once. V is TRBV7-2 and J is TRBJ2-7; D ambiguous. The CDR3 is made up of 11 amino acids. The V gene lost 5 bases and the J gene lost 6 bases, with 8 bases spanning the gap. The germline CDR1 and CDR2 sequences are SGHTA and FQGNSA. CDR3 amino acids: CASSGSVEQYF. As DNA, the CDR3 is TGTGCCAGCAGCGGAAGTGTCGAGCAGTACTTC. Combining the CDR3 with reference TRBV7-2 and TRBJ2-7 gives the whole variable domain GAGVSQSPSNKVTEKGKDVELRCDPISGHTALYWYRQSLGQGLEFLIYFQGNSAPDKSGLPSDRFSAERTGGSVSTLTIQRTQQEDSAVYLCASSGSVEQYFGPGTRLTVT.

V is TRBV9 and J is TRBJ2-7; TRBD2 agrees at 7 bases. V shed 0 bases and J 5 bases; nucleotides not matched to a gene: 5. This CDR3 is 14 amino acids long. Germline V gives CDR1 SGDLS, CDR2 YYNGEE. The CDR3 nucleotides read TGTGCCAGCAGCGTAGCCGGGGAGGGTCACGAGCAGTACTTC. Translation: CASSVAGEGHEQYF.